Each of the 28 T cell receptor beta chains below was sequenced from the same sample in a study of shared clonotypes between healthy human individuals. The method was immunoSEQ multiplex PCR; TCRdb's version includes in-frame clones alone and lacks a portion of them. The sample comprises around 1.4 million clones, roughly 98.5% of which are singletons, and roughly 0.36% rests with the top ten. Sequencing was done on a sample of naive CD4+ T cells sorted from blood. Documented subset: CD45RA+ positively selected. These receptors all stem from a man aged 30 to 45 in good health.

This clone was picked up one time. The rearrangement uses TRBV29-1 and TRBJ2-7; 7 positions agree with TRBD2. The CDR3 spans 15 residues. After removal of 1 base from V and 2 bases from J, the junction contained 8 bases not matched to a gene. Germline V CDR1 and CDR2: SQVTM, ANQGSEA. In DNA form, the CDR3 reads TGCAGCGTTGAAGGGGTGTTAGCGGGCCCCTACGAGCAGTACTTC. Amino acids: CSVEGVLAGPYEQYF.

This chain uses TRBV9 with TRBJ2-5, with TRBD2 identical over 8 bases. This CDR3 contains 17 residues. V dropped 0 bases and J dropped 2; count of bases not matched to a gene: 9. CDR1 and CDR2 from the germline V gene are SGDLS and YYNGEE. The CDR3 sequence is CASSVAIAGREQETQYF. In DNA form, the CDR3 reads TGTGCCAGCAGCGTAGCGATAGCGGGGAGGGAGCAAGAGACCCAGTACTTC.

The rearrangement joins TRBV28 to TRBJ1-5, with no clear D. V lost 6 bases and J lost 5, with 8 bases in between. Looked up from germline, CDR1 is MDHEN and CDR2 is SYDVKM. This CDR3 has 12 amino acids. The CDR3 loop reads CASRVWDQPQHF. The DNA for the CDR3 is TGTGCCAGCAGGGTCTGGGATCAGCCCCAGCATTTT.

This sequence joins TRBV9 and TRBJ2-4, with TRBD2 as a possible D gene (6 bases). CDR1 is SGDLS, CDR2 YYNGEE, per germline. V was clipped by 4 bases and J by 3 bases, with 20 bases between them. This CDR3 comprises 17 residues. CDR3 in amino acids: CASSMTTAGVDKNIQYF. The DNA for the CDR3 is TGTGCCAGCAGCATGACGACAGCGGGTGTTGACAAAAACATTCAGTACTTC. The variable domain in full, with the rest retrieved from reference TRBV9 and TRBJ2-4, is DSGVTQTPKHLITATGQRVTLRCSPRSGDLSVYWYQQSLDQGLQFLIQYYNGEERAKGNILERFSAQQFPDLHSELNLSSLELGDSALYFCASSMTTAGVDKNIQYFGAGTRLSVL.

This clone has a single count. The V and J genes are TRBV30 and TRBJ2-3; D uncertain. Germline V gene lookup returns CDR1 GTSNPN and CDR2 SVGIG (reference sequence). Trimming stripped 1 base from V and 1 base from J, with 15 bases between. CDR3 length: 16 residues. CDR3 residues: CAWSDYPNLGTDTQYF. The CDR3 DNA follows: TGTGCCTGGAGTGATTATCCTAACCTTGGCACAGATACGCAGTATTTT.

CDR3 sequence (DNA): TGTGCCAGCAGTGGCGGACAGGGCCCCTCCTACGAGCAGTACTTC. This translates into CASSGGQGPSYEQYF. The genes are TRBV6-1 and TRBJ2-7, with 8 nucleotides matching TRBD1. The trim removed 4 bases at V and 0 bases at J, leaving 5 bases unmatched. This CDR3 comprises 15 residues. Germline V lookup: CDR1 MNHNS, CDR2 SASEGT.

The gene calls are TRBV2 and TRBJ2-2; D is unresolved. The CDR3 consists of 14 residues. The germline V and J ends were trimmed by 8 bases and 4 bases, with 14 bases remaining between them. The germline V gene encodes CDR1 SNHLY and CDR2 FYNNEI. CDR3 loop: CASGLKSLTGELFF. CDR3 nucleotide sequence: TGTGCCAGCGGGCTCAAAAGTCTCACCGGGGAGCTGTTTTTT.

V is TRBV5-1 and J is TRBJ2-2, with 9 bases fitting TRBD1. J gave up 5 bases and V 4 bases, and 12 bases lay outside the gene matches. The CDR3 consists of 17 residues. The germline V gene has CDR1 SGHRS and CDR2 YFSETQ. The CDR3 loop is CASSQQPQGAGTGELFF. The CDR3 bases are TGCGCCAGCAGCCAACAGCCACAGGGGGCTGGGACCGGGGAGCTGTTTTTT.

In its sample, this clone was seen once. The CDR3 DNA reads TGTGCCAGCCGGGACAGGGGGCGAACCGGGGAGCTGTTTTTT. Its protein product is CASRDRGRTGELFF. The chain uses TRBV7-9 and TRBJ2-2, with TRBD1 matching 12 bases. The V gene's germline CDR1 is SEHNR and CDR2 FQNEAQ (reference sequence). CDR3 length: 14 residues. Losses at the gene ends were 8 bases for V and 5 bases for J; bases not matched to a gene: 3.

This rearrangement joins TRBV19 to TRBJ1-2; D not certain. V shed 1 base and J shed 7 bases, with 7 bases lying between them. The germline CDR1 and CDR2 sequences are LNHDA and SQIVND (reference sequence). The CDR3 covers 12 residues. In nucleotides, the CDR3 is TGTGCCAGTAGTATAGGTTCGTCTGGCTACACCTTC. Translating it yields CASSIGSSGYTF.

The rearrangement joins TRBV7-2 to TRBJ2-1; 10 bases align to TRBD2. Germline V gene data show CDR1 as SGHTA and CDR2 as FQGNSA. The CDR3 length is 18 residues. V lost 3 bases and J lost 7; bases outside the gene matches: 15. The CDR3 nucleotides read TGTGCCAGCAGCTTCTCACTCCCTAGCGGGAGTTTCAGTAATGAGCAGTTCTTC. Its protein product is CASSFSLPSGSFSNEQFF. Using reference TRBV7-2 and TRBJ2-1 for the parts outside the CDR3, the full variable domain is GAGVSQSPSNKVTEKGKDVELRCDPISGHTALYWYRQSLGQGLEFLIYFQGNSAPDKSGLPSDRFSAERTGGSVSTLTIQRTQQEDSAVYLCASSFSLPSGSFSNEQFFGPGTRLTVL.

The CDR3 nucleotides read TGTGCCAGCAGTGAATACTGGGACTTCGTCGAAGGTTACGAGCAGTACTTC. It translates to CASSEYWDFVEGYEQYF. The chain combines TRBV6-1 with TRBJ2-7; D is possibly TRBD2 (6 bases). The length of the CDR3 is 17 residues. Germline V gene sequence: CDR1 MNHNS, CDR2 SASEGT. V shed 2 bases and J shed 4 bases, with 21 bases lying between them.

Note on this clone: Other DNA sequences from this sample encode an identical CDR3 as well. The J gene is TRBJ2-7, the V gene TRBV7-9; D gene unclear. The CDR3 runs to 13 residues. Germline V lookup: CDR1 SEHNR, CDR2 FQNEAQ (reference sequence). V shed 4 bases and J shed 0 bases, with 7 bases lying between them. CDR3 loop: CASSSPSSYEQYF. The CDR3 DNA follows: TGTGCCAGCAGCTCCCCCTCCTCCTACGAGCAGTACTTC.

In its sample, this clone was seen once. The chain employs TRBV5-1 and TRBJ1-1; D gene unclear. This CDR3 contains 11 residues. Deletions cut 5 bases from V and 2 bases from J, with 4 bases between. Germline CDR1 reads SGHRS; CDR2 reads YFSETQ. The CDR3 DNA is TGCGCCAGCAGAACTAACACTGAAGCTTTCTTT. The encoded protein is CASRTNTEAFF.

The chain uses TRBV9 and TRBJ2-3; unclear D gene. Germline CDR1 SGDLS, CDR2 YYNGEE. V shed 0 bases and J shed 2 bases, with 7 bases lying between them. The CDR3 length is 14 residues. CDR3 DNA sequence: TGTGCCAGCAGCGTAGCTGGAGACACAGATACGCAGTATTTT. Its protein is CASSVAGDTDTQYF.

This chain connects TRBV27 to TRBJ2-7; 11 positions agree with TRBD2. Trimming took 4 bases from V and 2 from J; bases not matched to a gene: 10. CDR1 is MNHEY and CDR2 is SMNVEV in the germline V gene (reference sequence). CDR3 length: 17 amino acids. The CDR3 sequence: CASSYLSGTSGTYEQYF. CDR3 nucleotide sequence: TGTGCCAGCAGTTACCTCTCCGGGACTAGCGGTACCTACGAGCAGTACTTC.

The V call is TRBV9, the J call TRBJ2-3; 9 bases line up with TRBD1. This CDR3 contains 17 residues. Trimming cost V 0 bases and J 4 bases; bases outside gene matches: 9. The V gene's germline CDR1 is SGDLS and CDR2 YYNGEE. CDR3 region: CASSVVAGTGFPDTQYF. CDR3 DNA: TGTGCCAGCAGCGTAGTGGCCGGGACAGGGTTCCCAGATACGCAGTATTTT.

V gene TRBV9 combines with J gene TRBJ1-4, with D perhaps matching TRBD1 (5 bases). The CDR3 covers 15 residues. Germline CDR1 is SGDLS and CDR2 is YYNGEE. Deletions cut 0 bases from V and 0 bases from J, with 6 bases between. CDR3 amino acids: CASSVGTSTNEKLFF. Written as DNA, the CDR3 is TGTGCCAGCAGCGTAGGGACATCAACTAATGAAAAACTGTTTTTT.

The chain is built from TRBV9 and TRBJ2-3, with D unresolved. CDR3 length equals 14 residues. V dropped 0 bases and J dropped 1 base, with 6 bases sitting between them. In germline, CDR1 is SGDLS, CDR2 YYNGEE. The CDR3 loop reads CASSVGAGTDTQYF. The CDR3, as DNA: TGTGCCAGCAGCGTAGGCGCAGGCACAGATACGCAGTATTTT.

The CDR3 DNA reads TGCGCCAGCAGCTTGGTTTCAGGGACGATCTCTGGGGCCAACGTCCTGACTTTC. The encoded protein is CASSLVSGTISGANVLTF. V and J are TRBV5-1 and TRBJ2-6; D is possibly TRBD1 or TRBD2 (5 bases each). The CDR3 contains 18 residues. V gave up 0 bases and J gave up 0 bases, with 13 bases separating them. Germline CDR1 SGHRS, CDR2 YFSETQ.

The rearrangement joins TRBV19 to TRBJ2-6; D is unclear. V shed 3 bases and J shed 4 bases, with 13 bases lying between them. There are 16 residues in the CDR3. The V gene's germline CDR1 is LNHDA and CDR2 SQIVND (reference sequence). The CDR3 DNA reads as TGTGCCAGTAGTATTGTCCGGGTCTCCGGGGCCAACGTCCTGACTTTC. Protein: CASSIVRVSGANVLTF.

This chain joins TRBV2 and TRBJ2-1, with TRBD1 as a possible D gene (5 bases). The germline CDR1 and CDR2 sequences are SNHLY and FYNNEI. The V gene lost 6 bases and the J gene lost 8 bases, with 17 bases spanning the gap. CDR3 length: 14 amino acids. DNA of the CDR3: TGTGCCAGCAGATGGGCAGGGAACTGGGATGAGCAGTTCTTC. This encodes CASRWAGNWDEQFF.

The V call is TRBV18, the J call TRBJ1-5, with D possibly being TRBD1 (6 bases). This CDR3 region has 14 residues. Trimming removed 2 bases from V and 4 bases from J, with 9 bases in between. The V gene's germline CDR1 is KGHSH and CDR2 LQKENI. CDR3 amino acids: CASSPKGTNQPQHF. CDR3 DNA sequence: TGTGCCAGCTCACCAAAGGGGACAAATCAGCCCCAGCATTTT. The variable domain in full, with the rest retrieved from reference TRBV18 and TRBJ1-5, is NAGVMQNPRHLVRRRGQEARLRCSPMKGHSHVYWYRQLPEEGLKFMVYLQKENIIDESGMPKERFSAEFPKEGPSILRIQQVVRGDSAAYFCASSPKGTNQPQHFGDGTRLSIL.

This sequence joins TRBV18 and TRBJ1-1; no clear D. The CDR3 is 13 residues long. The V end lost 8 bases, the J end lost 3 bases, and 13 bases lay between the germline ends. The germline V gene encodes CDR1 KGHSH and CDR2 LQKENI. The chain's CDR3 is CASSSGRDTEAFF. In DNA, the CDR3 is TGTGCCAGCAGCTCGGGGAGGGACACTGAAGCTTTCTTT.

The chain recombines TRBV18 with TRBJ1-2; 7 bases fit TRBD1. Germline-derived CDR1 and CDR2 are KGHSH and LQKENI. This CDR3 spans 15 amino acids. J lost 0 bases, V lost 4 bases, and 5 bases had no gene match. The CDR3 nucleotides are TGTGCCAGCTCACATAAACAGGGGACTAACTATGGCTACACCTTC. This encodes CASSHKQGTNYGYTF.

The chain is built from TRBV5-1 and TRBJ2-6; the D gene is possibly TRBD2 (5 bases). From germline, CDR1 is SGHRS and CDR2 YFSETQ. The length of the CDR3 is 15 residues. The V end was cut by 4 bases, the J end by 0 bases, with 8 bases between. The CDR3 loop reads CASSPRGSGANVLTF. The CDR3 DNA follows: TGCGCCAGCAGCCCCCGGGGCTCTGGGGCCAACGTCCTGACTTTC.

This chain uses TRBV7-9 with TRBJ1-3, with D perhaps TRBD1 (5 bases). Per the germline V gene, CDR1 is SEHNR and CDR2 is FQNEAQ (reference sequence). The CDR3 is 15 amino acids. Trimming removed 2 bases from V and 0 bases from J, with 8 bases in between. The CDR3, as DNA: TGTGCCAGCAGCTTATCGGGGACCTCTGGAAACACCATATATTTT. Protein sequence: CASSLSGTSGNTIYF.

The chain links TRBV6-5 to TRBJ1-2, with 7 positions matching TRBD1. The V and J ends lost 8 bases and 2 bases, in that order; junction bases with no gene match: 11. CDR3 length equals 15 residues. Germline values: CDR1 MNHEY, CDR2 SVGAGI. As DNA, the CDR3 is TGTGCCAGCGGGAGAGCAGGGGGGGAGAACTATGGCTACACCTTC. Residues: CASGRAGGENYGYTF.